What follows are 30 T cell receptor beta chains derived from one specimen sequenced in a study of shared clonotypes between healthy human individuals (dated by TCRdb to 2020 to 2021). Libraries were constructed by the immunoSEQ multiplex PCR assay. This is the immuneACCESS table as TCRdb keeps it, with only in-frame sequences that have V and J called. A part of the clones is gone; compared with another copy, unresolved V genes explain less than half, and the rest is unexplained. The sample table shows around 2.1 million clones, and 93% are seen once. 1.5% to 2% of the sample goes to the ten largest clones. CD8 naive samples were CD45RO-negative cells positively selected for CCR7, giving a CD45RA+CCR7+ population that excluded TemRA cells. Sample: naive CD8+ T cells from PBMCs. The sample's cell subset or site label, in plain terms: CD45RA+CCR7+. Receptor source: a man aged 18 to 35 in good health. Some clones in this sample may be carry-over from other donors' samples.

This rearrangement joins TRBV4-1 to TRBJ1-4; D not certain. This CDR3 spans 17 amino acids. The V gene's germline CDR1 is MGHRA and CDR2 YSYEKL. Trimming stripped 3 bases from V and 4 bases from J, with 18 bases between. This CDR3 is CASSHRVPPRDNEKLFF. The CDR3 DNA reads TGCGCCAGCAGCCATAGAGTGCCTCCCCGTGATAATGAAAAACTGTTTTTT.

Comment on this clone: This CDR3 is also generated by other DNA sequences in the sample. This chain connects TRBV6-1 to TRBJ1-5; the D is unclear. Germline V gene data show CDR1 as MNHNS and CDR2 as SASEGT. This CDR3 is built from 15 residues. Trimming took 3 bases from V and 1 from J, leaving 10 bases between them. CDR3 amino acids: CASSERQGSNQPQHF. The CDR3 DNA is TGTGCCAGCAGTGAGAGGCAAGGGAGCAATCAGCCCCAGCATTTT.

The rearrangement uses TRBV7-9 and TRBJ2-3; 8 positions agree with TRBD2. This CDR3 has 18 residues. V lost 5 bases to trimming and J lost 5 bases; unmatched junction nucleotides: 18. Germline values: CDR1 SEHNR, CDR2 FQNEAQ (reference sequence). The CDR3 loop reads CASSPPGAGVLGGDTQYF. The CDR3 coding sequence is TGTGCCAGCAGCCCGCCTGGAGCGGGAGTTTTAGGGGGAGATACGCAGTATTTT.

The chain has TRBV6-5 and TRBJ1-1; D possibly corresponds to TRBD1 (5 bases). The CDR3 length is 15 residues. The germline V gene has CDR1 MNHEY and CDR2 SVGAGI. V was shortened by 2 bases and J by 3 bases, with 13 bases between the two germline ends. The CDR3 is CASSYIGGVDTEAFF. The CDR3 nucleotides read TGTGCCAGCAGTTACATCGGGGGGGTGGACACTGAAGCTTTCTTT.

On this clone: Other nucleotide sequences from this sample produce the same CDR3. The CDR3 DNA follows: TGTGCCAGCAGTTGGGGATTCGCCTACGAGCAGTACTTC. This codes for CASSWGFAYEQYF. The gene calls are TRBV27 and TRBJ2-7, with D unclear. Germline lookup yields CDR1 MNHEY and CDR2 SMNVEV (reference sequence). CDR3 length equals 13 residues. V was cut by 4 bases and J by 2 bases, with 9 bases left in between.

The chain carries TRBV19 and TRBJ2-1; perhaps TRBD2 as D (5 bases). The V end lost 3 bases, the J end lost 4 bases, and 13 bases lay between the germline ends. The germline CDR1 and CDR2 sequences are LNHDA and SQIVND (reference sequence). The CDR3 consists of 15 residues. This chain's CDR3 is CASSINGDGYNEQFF. The CDR3, as DNA: TGTGCCAGTAGTATCAACGGGGATGGGTACAATGAGCAGTTCTTC.

About this clone itself: This sample includes further DNA sequences coding for the same CDR3. The chain recombines TRBV9 with TRBJ1-2; D call uncertain. Trimming shortened V by 0 bases and J by 2 bases, and 8 bases separated the two germline ends. Germline V gene data show CDR1 as SGDLS and CDR2 as YYNGEE. This CDR3 has 14 residues. DNA of the CDR3: TGTGCCAGCAGCGTAGGGGCTGGGAACTATGGCTACACCTTC. Its protein product is CASSVGAGNYGYTF.

The V gene is TRBV28, the J gene TRBJ2-2, with D hard to call. V lost 5 bases to trimming and J lost 4 bases, with 14 bases between them. Germline V gives CDR1 MDHEN, CDR2 SYDVKM. The CDR3 has 15 amino acids. The CDR3 spells CASSLTQKSTGELFF. The CDR3 DNA reads TGTGCCAGCAGTCTTACCCAAAAAAGCACCGGGGAGCTGTTTTTT.

This chain links TRBV7-9 with TRBJ2-7; TRBD1 matches 7 bases. The CDR3 is 14 residues long. V shed 5 bases, J shed 4 bases, and the junction held 8 bases outside the gene matches. CDR1 SEHNR and CDR2 FQNEAQ come from the germline V gene (reference sequence). This CDR3 is CASSDTGTVYEQYF. DNA of the CDR3: TGTGCCAGCAGCGATACCGGGACAGTATACGAGCAGTACTTC.

The rearrangement links TRBV9 to TRBJ1-4, with TRBD1 matching over 7 bases. Germline CDR1 is SGDLS and CDR2 is YYNGEE. The CDR3 consists of 14 residues. V was pared by 7 bases and J by 8 bases, with 11 bases of the junction left unmatched. The CDR3 protein is CASAVGGGGEKLFF. The CDR3 bases are TGTGCCAGCGCAGTAGGGGGCGGCGGAGAAAAACTGTTTTTT. Based on the CDR3 plus reference TRBV9 and TRBJ1-4, the full variable domain is DSGVTQTPKHLITATGQRVTLRCSPRSGDLSVYWYQQSLDQGLQFLIQYYNGEERAKGNILERFSAQQFPDLHSELNLSSLELGDSALYFCASAVGGGGEKLFFGSGTQLSVL.

Worth noting for this clone: This specimen includes other DNA sequences encoding the same CDR3. This sequence joins TRBV19 and TRBJ1-5, with D perhaps matching TRBD1 (6 bases). CDR3 length equals 14 residues. Germline V gene data show CDR1 as LNHDA and CDR2 as SQIVND (reference sequence). V lost 3 bases to trimming and J lost 7 bases, with 13 bases between them. Here the CDR3 DNA reads TGTGCCAGTAGTATTCGGGACACAAACCAGCCCCAGCATTTT. Translation: CASSIRDTNQPQHF.

This sequence joins TRBV28 and TRBJ1-5, with D hard to call. Trimming removed 10 bases from V and 1 base from J, with 11 bases in between. Germline CDR1 and CDR2: MDHEN and SYDVKM. The CDR3 consists of 13 residues. CDR3 in DNA: TGTGCCACCCAGCCGGGGAGCAATCAGCCCCAGCATTTT. Translating gives CATQPGSNQPQHF.

Comment on this clone: Other DNA sequences in this specimen translate into the identical CDR3. The chain combines TRBV18 with TRBJ1-1, with D unclear. Trimming left V 3 bases short and J 5 bases short, with 10 bases between. The CDR3 extends over 13 amino acids. Per the germline V gene, CDR1 is KGHSH and CDR2 is LQKENI. For the CDR3, the DNA is TGTGCCAGCTCACCCGGACGCGGGACTGAAGCTTTCTTT. As protein: CASSPGRGTEAFF.

The chain couples TRBV10-3 to TRBJ2-1, with 8 bases aligning to TRBD2. With V trimmed by 1 base and J by 0 bases, 5 bases remained unmatched. Germline CDR1 and CDR2: ENHRY and SYGVKD. This CDR3 region has 17 residues. The CDR3 protein is CAISEFAAGVSYNEQFF. The CDR3 nucleotides read TGTGCCATCAGTGAGTTTGCAGCGGGAGTCTCCTACAATGAGCAGTTCTTC.

This clone was detected once. The chain employs TRBV9 and TRBJ1-2; perhaps TRBD1 as D (5 bases). Trimming took 0 bases from V and 0 from J, leaving 12 bases between them. From germline, CDR1 is SGDLS and CDR2 YYNGEE. The CDR3 is 16 residues long. Here the CDR3 reads CASSVGGGQTNYGYTF. The CDR3 nucleotides read TGTGCCAGCAGCGTAGGCGGAGGACAAACTAACTATGGCTACACCTTC.

J is TRBJ2-3 and V is TRBV7-3; a weak D match, TRBD2 (6 bases). This CDR3 has 14 amino acids. Per the germline V gene, CDR1 is SGHTA and CDR2 is FQGTGA. V lost 5 bases, J lost 10 bases, and 19 bases lay in between. DNA for the CDR3: TGTGCCAGCAGCACCAGCTTGCTAGCGACCGCGCAGTATTTT. It encodes CASSTSLLATAQYF. Drawing the rest from reference TRBV7-3 and TRBJ2-3, the complete variable domain is GAGVSQTPSNKVTEKGKYVELRCDPISGHTALYWYRQSLGQGPEFLIYFQGTGAADDSGLPNDRFFAVRPEGSVSTLKIQRTERGDSAVYLCASSTSLLATAQYFGPGTRLTVL.

The chain has TRBV4-3 and TRBJ2-7, with a tentative D call TRBD1 (6 bases). Trimming stripped 1 base from V and 2 bases from J, with 12 bases between. This CDR3 region has 15 residues. Germline-derived CDR1 and CDR2 are LGHNA and YSLEER. The CDR3 is CASSQVEGVTYEQYF. The DNA of the CDR3 is TGCGCCAGCAGCCAAGTAGAGGGGGTGACCTACGAGCAGTACTTC.

This clone was observed a few times. Other DNA sequences in the same sample also yield this CDR3. The chain is built from TRBV27 and TRBJ1-1, with D possibly matching TRBD1 (5 bases). This CDR3 contains 14 residues. The V gene's germline CDR1 is MNHEY and CDR2 SMNVEV (reference sequence). V dropped 2 bases and J dropped 0 bases, with 7 bases sitting between them. As DNA, the CDR3 is TGTGCCAGCAGTTTAGGGACGGTGAACACTGAAGCTTTCTTT. This gives the protein CASSLGTVNTEAFF.

This clone was observed a few times. The rearrangement uses TRBV29-1 and TRBJ1-1; D unresolved. Looked up from germline, CDR1 is SQVTM and CDR2 is ANQGSEA. V lost 6 bases and J lost 6, with 14 bases in between. The CDR3 totals 12 residues. CDR3 in amino acids: CSVMDSGPEAFF. The CDR3 nucleotides read TGCAGCGTGATGGACTCTGGCCCTGAAGCTTTCTTT.

This clone was seen a single time. The CDR3 protein is CATSTALAGDGETQYF. CDR3 nucleotide sequence: TGTGCCACCAGCACGGCCCTAGCGGGAGACGGGGAGACCCAGTACTTC. The chain joins TRBV15 to TRBJ2-5; 10 bases are shared with TRBD2. CDR1 and CDR2 from the germline V gene are LNHNV and YYDKDF (reference sequence). The CDR3 length is 16 residues. The trim removed 4 bases at V and 5 bases at J, leaving 10 bases unmatched.

The gene calls are TRBV27 and TRBJ2-2; tentative D call: TRBD1 (6 bases). The CDR3 has 14 amino acids. V lost 1 base and J 11 bases, leaving 14 bases between the germline ends. The germline V gene has CDR1 MNHEY and CDR2 SMNVEV (reference sequence). The CDR3 sequence is CASSLWGPQGELFF. As DNA, the CDR3 is TGTGCCAGCAGTTTATGGGGGCCCCAGGGTGAGCTGTTTTTT.

V is TRBV2 and J is TRBJ2-7; TRBD1 might be the D (5 bases). The CDR3 extends over 15 amino acids. V was trimmed by 8 bases and J by 6 bases, leaving 23 bases between them. The germline CDR1 and CDR2 sequences are SNHLY and FYNNEI. The CDR3 spells CASGAPGFDVGEQYF. In DNA, the CDR3 is TGTGCCAGCGGGGCGCCGGGCTTTGATGTTGGCGAGCAGTACTTC.

DNA of the CDR3: TGTGCCAGCAGTAGACCCCAGACTAGCGGGAGGACCCAAGACTTCTACGAGCAGTACTTC. Protein product: CASSRPQTSGRTQDFYEQYF. The V and J genes are TRBV2 and TRBJ2-7; 13 bases match TRBD2. This CDR3 is built from 20 residues. CDR1 SNHLY and CDR2 FYNNEI come from the germline V gene. Unmatched junction bases numbered 19, after V lost 5 bases and J lost 3 bases.

In its sample, this clone was seen once. The rearrangement links TRBV27 to TRBJ2-6, with D tentatively TRBD2 (5 bases). The CDR3 has 15 residues. Germline V gene data show CDR1 as MNHEY and CDR2 as SMNVEV (reference sequence). The ends were cut back, 6 bases at V and 4 bases at J, with 13 bases in the middle. DNA of the CDR3: TGTGCCAGCAGCTCCGGGGTGCCCGGGGCCAACGTCCTGACTTTC. Protein: CASSSGVPGANVLTF.

The sample holds one count of this clone. The J gene is TRBJ2-1, the V gene TRBV28; D is undetermined. The germline V and J ends were trimmed by 4 bases and 0 bases, with 13 bases remaining between them. CDR3 length: 16 amino acids. CDR1 is MDHEN and CDR2 is SYDVKM in the germline V gene. CDR3 residues: CASSSSLERSYNEQFF. CDR3 coding DNA: TGTGCCAGCAGTTCCTCTCTAGAGCGCTCCTACAATGAGCAGTTCTTC.

The chain is built from TRBV7-6 and TRBJ2-1, with 7 bases aligning to TRBD2. Germline trimming cut 5 bases from V and 5 bases from J; bases unmatched to any gene: 9. This CDR3 region has 15 residues. Germline CDR1 reads SGHVS; CDR2 reads FNYEAQ. CDR3 DNA sequence: TGTGCCAGCAGCGGACTAGATGGGTTCCACAATGAGCAGTTCTTC. Amino acid sequence: CASSGLDGFHNEQFF.

The chain combines TRBV4-2 with TRBJ2-2; D not certain. Germline CDR1 reads LGHNA; CDR2 reads YNFKEQ. V shed 0 bases and J shed 5 bases, with 16 bases lying between them. This CDR3 comprises 17 residues. The CDR3 spells CASSQDLGYSRTGELFF. The CDR3 bases are TGTGCCAGCAGCCAAGATTTGGGCTACTCGAGGACCGGGGAGCTGTTTTTT.

This clone has only one observation. The V and J genes are TRBV4-3 and TRBJ1-5, with D hard to call. The V gene's germline CDR1 is LGHNA and CDR2 YSLEER. The CDR3 is made up of 13 amino acids. Trimming removed 3 bases at V and 7 bases at J, with 10 bases between. The CDR3 sequence is CASSHTAGQPQHF. CDR3 DNA sequence: TGCGCCAGCAGCCACACCGCGGGACAGCCCCAGCATTTT.

This rearrangement joins TRBV6-1 to TRBJ2-7; no firm D call. V shed 2 bases and J shed 2 bases, with 10 bases lying between them. CDR3 length: 14 amino acids. The germline CDR1 and CDR2 sequences are MNHNS and SASEGT. CDR3 sequence: CASSEFIAPYEQYF. The CDR3 nucleotides are TGTGCCAGCAGTGAATTTATAGCTCCCTACGAGCAGTACTTC.

The chain is built from TRBV27 and TRBJ2-7, with a weak D call TRBD2 (5 bases). This CDR3 comprises 13 residues. V was shortened by 2 bases and J by 2 bases, with 7 bases between the two germline ends. Germline-derived CDR1 and CDR2 are MNHEY and SMNVEV (reference sequence). The CDR3 coding sequence is TGTGCCAGCAGTTTAGACTACCCCTACGAGCAGTACTTC. Translating it yields CASSLDYPYEQYF.